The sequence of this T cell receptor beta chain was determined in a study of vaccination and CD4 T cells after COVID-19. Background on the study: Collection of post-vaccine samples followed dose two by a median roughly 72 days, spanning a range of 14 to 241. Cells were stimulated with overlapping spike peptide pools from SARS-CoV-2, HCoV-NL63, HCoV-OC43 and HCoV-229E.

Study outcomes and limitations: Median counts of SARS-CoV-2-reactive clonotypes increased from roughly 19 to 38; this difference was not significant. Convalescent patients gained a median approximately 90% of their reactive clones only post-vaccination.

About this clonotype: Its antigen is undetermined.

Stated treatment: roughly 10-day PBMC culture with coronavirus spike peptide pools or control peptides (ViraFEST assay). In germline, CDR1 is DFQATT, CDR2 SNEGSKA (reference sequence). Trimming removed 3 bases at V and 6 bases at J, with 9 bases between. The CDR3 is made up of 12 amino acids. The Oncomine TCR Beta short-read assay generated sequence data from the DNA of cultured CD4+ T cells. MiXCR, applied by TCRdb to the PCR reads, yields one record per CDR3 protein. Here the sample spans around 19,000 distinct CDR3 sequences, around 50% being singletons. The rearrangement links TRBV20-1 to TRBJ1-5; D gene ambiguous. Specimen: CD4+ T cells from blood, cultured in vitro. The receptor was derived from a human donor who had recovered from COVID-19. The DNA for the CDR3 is TGCAGTGCTAGGCCGGTCGGTCAGCCCCAGCATTTT. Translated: CSARPVGQPQHF.